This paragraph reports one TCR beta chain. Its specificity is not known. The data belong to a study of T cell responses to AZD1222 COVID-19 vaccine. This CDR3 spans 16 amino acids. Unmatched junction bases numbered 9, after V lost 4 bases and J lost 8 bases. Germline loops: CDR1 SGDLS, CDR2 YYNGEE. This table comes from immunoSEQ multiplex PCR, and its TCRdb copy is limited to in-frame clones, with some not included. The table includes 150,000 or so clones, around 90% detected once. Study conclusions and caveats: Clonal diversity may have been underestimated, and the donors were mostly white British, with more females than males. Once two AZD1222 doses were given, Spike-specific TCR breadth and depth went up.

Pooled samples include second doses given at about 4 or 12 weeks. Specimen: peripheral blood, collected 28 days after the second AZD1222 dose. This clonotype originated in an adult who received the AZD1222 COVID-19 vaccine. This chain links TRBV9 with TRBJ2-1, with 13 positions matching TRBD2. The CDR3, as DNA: TGTGCCAGCAGCCCGAGACTAGCGGGAGGTCCCGATGAGCAGTTCTTC. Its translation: CASSPRLAGGPDEQFF.